The sequence of this T cell receptor beta chain was determined in a study of T-cell memory formation after mild COVID-19. The wider study: Largely, the TCR clusters proved donor specific. Findings of the study overall: Memory cells collected pre-infection included some clones that later responded, suggesting cross-reactive memory joined.

CDR3 length equals 17 residues. CDR1 and CDR2 (germline): SEHNR, FQNEAQ (reference sequence). V was pared by 6 bases and J by 1 base, with 20 bases between. In regard to this clonotype: As yet, its antigen is unknown.

Each CDR3 protein is one row after TCRdb ran MiXCR on the 5' RACE reads. The sample contains a few hundred thousand distinct CDR3 sequences, more than 15% of which appear only once. The TCR was taken from a man aged 18-30 years who had mild COVID-19 (a few samples of this study predate the infection). Cell type and time point are not known. The gene calls are TRBV7-9 and TRBJ2-3; D remains unclear. The sample consisted of PBMCs or a T cell subset sorted from them (not recorded which). CDR3: CASRGRFGDGGTDTQYF. CDR3 in DNA: TGTGCCAGCAGAGGCAGGTTCGGCGACGGTGGCACAGATACGCAGTATTTT.